This T cell receptor beta chain was sequenced during a study of type 1 regulatory T cells. Looking at the study overall: An in vitro protocol generated T-allo10, a Tr1-enriched, alloantigen-specific CD4 T cell product. Whole-study results and caveats: Compared with non-type 1 regulatory T cells, type 1 regulatory T cells showed a more restricted TCR repertoire.

TCRdb reprocessed the reads with MiXCR, giving one entry per CDR3 protein. The table has 55,000 to 65,000 distinct CDR3 sequences, around 62% seen once. V lost 3 bases and J lost 4; bases outside the gene matches: 13. CDR3 length: 16 residues. CDR1 and CDR2 (germline): DFQATT, SNEGSKA (reference sequence). With regard to this clonotype: Its antigen is as yet unknown.

V and J are TRBV20-1 and TRBJ2-3, with TRBD1 matching 7 bases. The receptor comes from a human donor in good health. The source material was cultured non-Tr1 T cells, either the whole culture or a sorted T cell fraction (not recorded which). This CDR3 reads CSASDLGRGIADTQYF. The CDR3 DNA reads TGCAGTGCTAGCGATCTAGGCAGGGGGATTGCAGATACGCAGTATTTT.